This T cell receptor (beta chain) comes out of a study of blood T cells in healthy people across ages. General observations from the study: While age rose, TCR beta diversity per million T cells dropped in a roughly linear way.

PCR was performed a second time for roughly 7 to 11 cycles using a sample-barcoded 5' primer and a J-beta primer mix. A minimum of 2.5 million CDR3-containing paired-end reads was obtained for each sample. TCRdb re-analysed the 5' RACE reads in MiXCR, keeping a single row per CDR3 protein. This sample has just under 750,000 distinct CDR3 sequences, with about 20% found just once. Of note for this clonotype: Its matching antigen is unknown.

Caucasian, healthy and from Russia, the donors were aged between 6 and 90. Sequencing used blood. This TCR was recovered from a man between 65 and 85 years old in good health.

CDR3 region: CASSLNALGTDTQYF. CDR3 sequence (DNA): TGTGCCAGCAGCTTAAACGCGCTGGGCACAGATACGCAGTATTTT. V and J are TRBV7-8 and TRBJ2-3; the D is unclear. The CDR3 runs 15 residues. Trimming removed 2 bases from V and 1 base from J, with 10 bases in between. Germline CDR1 is SGHVS and CDR2 is FQNEAQ.